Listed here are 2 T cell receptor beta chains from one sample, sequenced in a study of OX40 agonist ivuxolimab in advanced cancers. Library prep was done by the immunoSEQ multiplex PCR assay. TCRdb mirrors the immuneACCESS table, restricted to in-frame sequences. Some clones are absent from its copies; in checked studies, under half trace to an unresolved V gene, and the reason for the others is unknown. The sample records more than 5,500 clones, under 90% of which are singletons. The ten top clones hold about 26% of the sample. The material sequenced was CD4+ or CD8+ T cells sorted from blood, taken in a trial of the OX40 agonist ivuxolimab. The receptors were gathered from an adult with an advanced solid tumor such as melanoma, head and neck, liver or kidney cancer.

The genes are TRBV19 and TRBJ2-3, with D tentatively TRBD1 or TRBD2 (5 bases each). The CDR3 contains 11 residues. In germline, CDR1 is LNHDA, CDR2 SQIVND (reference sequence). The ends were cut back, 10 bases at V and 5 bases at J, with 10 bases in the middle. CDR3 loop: CATGAGDTQYF. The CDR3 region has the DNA TGTGCCACCGGGGCAGGAGATACGCAGTATTTT.

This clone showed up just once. CDR3 nucleotides: TGTGCCAGCAGCGCCACTAGCGGTGCCATCCACGAGCAGTACTTC. Translation gives CASSATSGAIHEQYF. The V and J genes are TRBV7-9 and TRBJ2-7; 8 positions agree with TRBD2. The CDR3 spans 15 residues. Germline V lookup: CDR1 SEHNR, CDR2 FQNEAQ (reference sequence). Germline trimming cut 5 bases from V and 5 bases from J; bases unmatched to any gene: 11.